Following are 10 T cell receptor beta chains from one sample sequenced in a study of blood T cell repertoires in COVID-19. Sequencing used immunoSEQ multiplex PCR; TCRdb keeps in-frame clones, though not all of them. The sample has under 200,000 clones, 83% seen once; the top ten hold approximately 2%. The sequencing input was peripheral blood. These receptors were collected from a woman older than 75 with acute or convalescent COVID-19.

The rearrangement links TRBV4-2 to TRBJ1-4; no definite D call. The germline V gene has CDR1 LGHNA and CDR2 YNFKEQ. V shed 2 bases and J shed 5 bases, with 15 bases lying between them. The CDR3 is 16 amino acids. CDR3 residues: CASSQNEEVENEKLFF. The DNA for the CDR3 is TGTGCCAGCAGCCAAAATGAAGAGGTGGAGAATGAAAAACTGTTTTTT.

V is TRBV28 and J is TRBJ2-2, with D unresolved. Germline CDR1 reads MDHEN; CDR2 reads SYDVKM. V was shortened by 4 bases and J by 5 bases, with 8 bases between the two germline ends. The CDR3 contains 13 residues. The CDR3, as DNA: TGTGCCAGCAGTTCCTTGGCAACCGGGGAGCTGTTTTTT. It translates to CASSSLATGELFF. Combining the CDR3 with reference TRBV28 and TRBJ2-2 gives the whole variable domain DVKVTQSSRYLVKRTGEKVFLECVQDMDHENMFWYRQDPGLGLRLIYFSYDVKMKEKGDIPEGYSVSREKKERFSLILESASTNQTSMYLCASSSLATGELFFGEGSRLTVL.

CDR3 nucleotide sequence: TGTGCCAGCAGCCCACGGGGGGGCCGGAACAATGAGCAGTTCTTC. It is translated as CASSPRGGRNNEQFF. The gene calls are TRBV4-2 and TRBJ2-1; 8 nucleotides agree with TRBD2. J lost 5 bases, V lost 4 bases, and 7 bases had no gene match. The CDR3 spans 15 residues. The germline CDR1 and CDR2 sequences are LGHNA and YNFKEQ.

A single count supports this clone. V usage is TRBV9 and J usage is TRBJ2-7; D is possibly TRBD2 (5 bases). The V gene lost 0 bases and the J gene lost 4 bases, with 11 bases spanning the gap. This CDR3 region has 14 residues. Germline V lookup: CDR1 SGDLS, CDR2 YYNGEE. CDR3 residues: CASSVGRGGYEQYF. The DNA for the CDR3 is TGTGCCAGCAGCGTAGGGAGAGGAGGTTACGAGCAGTACTTC.

The rearrangement links TRBV28 to TRBJ1-5; TRBD1 aligns across 7 bases. The CDR3 totals 13 residues. The J segment lost 5 bases and the V segment lost 4 bases, leaving 2 bases of the junction unmatched. Germline assignment: CDR1 MDHEN and CDR2 SYDVKM. The CDR3 region is CASSSQGYQPQHF. The CDR3 bases are TGTGCCAGCAGTTCACAGGGGTATCAGCCCCAGCATTTT.

Concerning this clone itself: Other nucleotide sequences from this sample produce the same CDR3. V is TRBV6-5 and J is TRBJ1-1; no clear D. V gave up 7 bases and J gave up 4 bases, with 7 bases separating them. The germline V gene encodes CDR1 MNHEY and CDR2 SVGAGI. The CDR3 has 11 amino acids. The CDR3, as DNA: TGTGCCAGCACCCGGGGCACTGAAGCTTTCTTT. Protein: CASTRGTEAFF.

This sequence joins TRBV29-1 and TRBJ1-1, with 8 nucleotides matching TRBD1. The J segment lost 5 bases and the V segment lost 6 bases, leaving 14 bases of the junction unmatched. The germline gives CDR1 SQVTM, CDR2 ANQGSEA. CDR3 length: 15 residues. CDR3 sequence: CSVRGPAGGGTEAFF. In DNA form, the CDR3 reads TGCAGCGTCCGTGGGCCGGCAGGGGGCGGAACTGAAGCTTTCTTT.

This chain uses TRBV12-3 or TRBV12-4 with TRBJ2-1; a weak D match, TRBD1 (5 bases). The germline V and J ends were trimmed by 9 bases and 2 bases, with 11 bases remaining between them. The CDR3 totals 13 residues. CDR3 sequence reads: CASAQGPYNEQFF. The CDR3 DNA sequence: TGTGCCAGTGCCCAGGGCCCCTACAATGAGCAGTTCTTC.

This clone was picked up one time. The chain is built from TRBV28 and TRBJ2-5; 7 nucleotides line up with TRBD1. The CDR3 is 20 residues long. V lost 3 bases, J lost 5 bases, and 24 bases stayed unmatched. Germline CDR1 is MDHEN and CDR2 is SYDVKM. CDR3 in DNA: TGTGCCAGCAGTTTTCCCCTTTCCCCGACGACAGGGATAATTAGGGAGACCCAGTACTTC. It specifies CASSFPLSPTTGIIRETQYF. Using reference TRBV28 and TRBJ2-5 for the parts outside the CDR3, the full variable domain is DVKVTQSSRYLVKRTGEKVFLECVQDMDHENMFWYRQDPGLGLRLIYFSYDVKMKEKGDIPEGYSVSREKKERFSLILESASTNQTSMYLCASSFPLSPTTGIIRETQYFGPGTRLLVL.

This clone appeared a single time. V is TRBV12-1 and J is TRBJ2-3; the D call TRBD2 from the table was never checked on the DNA. TRBV12-1 is a known pseudogene. The CDR3 runs 18 residues. The CDR3 sequence is CASSPSQFIRRGTDTQYF. The CDR3 DNA reads TGTGCCAGCAGCCCATCCCAGTTTATCCGGAGGGGTACAGATACGCAGTATTTT.